This T cell receptor (beta chain) was sequenced for a study of cytomegalovirus exposure and HLA in healthy donors. CDR3 length equals 14 residues. CDR1 is SGHRS, CDR2 YFSETQ, per germline. With V trimmed by 2 bases and J by 7 bases, 7 bases remained unmatched. In the PCR, 60 Vbeta and 13 Jbeta primers were used. Some clones are missing from TCRdb's copy, which holds only in-frame ones; the method was immunoSEQ multiplex PCR. The sample includes fewer than 110,000 clones, 60% to 85% of them seen just once. The rearrangement uses TRBV5-1 and TRBJ1-2, with TRBD1 identical over 8 bases. The sequenced sample was PBMCs. The receptor was isolated from a man in his forties or fifties in good health and CMV-seronegative. The CDR3, as DNA: TGCGCCAGCAGCTTCTATGGACAGGGAAGTGGCTACACCTTC. Translated, it gives CASSFYGQGSGYTF. The full variable domain, with the rest looked up from reference TRBV5-1 and TRBJ1-2, is KAGVTQTPRYLIKTRGQQVTLSCSPISGHRSVSWYQQTPGQGLQFLFEYFSETQRNKGNFPGRFSGRQFSNSRSEMNVSTLELGDSALYLCASSFYGQGSGYTFGSGTRLTVV.